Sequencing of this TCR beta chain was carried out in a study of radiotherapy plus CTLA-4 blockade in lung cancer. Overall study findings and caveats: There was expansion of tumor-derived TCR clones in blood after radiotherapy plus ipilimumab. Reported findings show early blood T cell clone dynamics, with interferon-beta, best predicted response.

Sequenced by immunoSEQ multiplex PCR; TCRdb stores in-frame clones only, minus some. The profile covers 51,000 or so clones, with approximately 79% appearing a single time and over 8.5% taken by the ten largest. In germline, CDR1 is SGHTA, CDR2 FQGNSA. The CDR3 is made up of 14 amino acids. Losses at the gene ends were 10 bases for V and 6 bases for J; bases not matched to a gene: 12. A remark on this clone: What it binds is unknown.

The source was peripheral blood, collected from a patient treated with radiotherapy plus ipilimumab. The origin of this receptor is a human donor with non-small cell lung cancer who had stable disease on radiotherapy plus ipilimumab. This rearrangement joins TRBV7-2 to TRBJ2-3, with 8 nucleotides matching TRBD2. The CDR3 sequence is CATARGGGSDTQYF. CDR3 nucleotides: TGTGCCACCGCCAGGGGCGGGGGGAGTGATACGCAGTATTTT.